This TCR beta chain came from a study of glioma-infiltrating T cells. Background on the study: Dexamethasone exposure before glioma surgery was limited to six or fewer days.

V was pared by 3 bases and J by 4 bases, with 20 bases between. The CDR3 spans 17 residues. Germline V gene sequence: CDR1 MGHRA, CDR2 YSYEKL. General study points: Tissue and blood shared very few CDR3 sequences. Gliomas, especially low-grade, showed above-expected tissue-blood divergence; non-neoplastic patients showed below.

A word on this clonotype: Its antigen is not identified.

Amplification of TCR alpha and beta CDR3 regions from RNA used iRepertoire nested multiplex PCR. TCRdb reprocessed the multiplex PCR reads with MiXCR, giving one entry per CDR3 protein. The profile covers about 400,000 distinct CDR3 sequences, with about 40% appearing a single time and 12% taken by the ten largest. Input material: glioma tissue, nonneoplastic brain tissue, or PBMCs (not recorded which). The V gene is TRBV4-1, the J gene TRBJ2-3; the D gene could be TRBD1 or TRBD2 (7 bases each). The TCR sequence derives from a human donor with low-grade glioma or glioblastoma, undergoing nonglioma brain surgery, or in good health (not recorded which). CDR3 residues: CASSHVLSRGRADTQYF. Written as DNA, the CDR3 is TGCGCCAGCAGCCACGTGCTGTCCAGGGGGAGGGCAGATACGCAGTATTTT.